This T cell receptor beta chain was identified during a study of CD8+ T cells in alopecia areata. Findings and caveats of the study: The study found higher clonality in lesional than normal scalp, especially in alopecia totalis/universalis. Sequencing of scalp tissue also captures the resident alphabeta T cells of normal skin.

Comments on this clone: Its antigen is undetermined.

Germline loops: CDR1 SNHLY, CDR2 FYNNEI. The CDR3 has 12 residues. Germline trimming cut 3 bases from V and 7 bases from J; bases unmatched to any gene: 2. Extracted from the samples, RNA was reverse transcribed into cDNA to serve as the sequencing template. Profiled with immunoSEQ multiplex PCR; TCRdb holds only in-frame clones, not every one. Seen here are some 110,000 clones, about 61% observed once, and the top ten hold approximately 2.8%. The sample was CD4+ T cells sorted from blood. This chain links TRBV2 with TRBJ2-5, with 7 bases aligning to TRBD2. This TCR was sampled from a human donor in good health. CDR3 in DNA: TGTGCCAGCAGTGAGGGGGAGGGGACCCAGTACTTC. Amino acid sequence: CASSEGEGTQYF.